This passage covers 16 T cell receptor beta chains from one sample sequenced in a study of CD8 T cells in ankylosing spondylitis listed by TCRdb under 2017. Libraries came from 5' RACE. The listed sequencing device is Illumina HiSeq 2500. TCRdb itself trimmed the public reads at Q25 with fastp, ran MiXCR and retained productive beta chains. When rows share a CDR3 protein, they turn into one entry using the most common DNA and genes. The sample table contains 40,000 to 55,000 distinct CDR3 sequences; only one count was recorded for roughly 7.4% of them. The top ten constitute 7.5% to 10% of the sample. Sequenced material: blood, either unsorted or a sorted T cell fraction (not recorded which). These receptors were collected from a female donor with ankylosing spondylitis or in good health (not recorded which).

This rearrangement joins TRBV7-6 to TRBJ1-5, with a possible D match to TRBD1 (6 bases). V was clipped by 3 bases and J by 3 bases, with 12 bases between them. The germline V gene encodes CDR1 SGHVS and CDR2 FNYEAQ. This CDR3 region has 15 residues. CDR3 sequence (DNA): TGTGCCAGCAGCTTGGAACAGGGCGACAATCAGCCCCAGCATTTT. Translating gives CASSLEQGDNQPQHF. Looking up the rest from reference TRBV7-6 and TRBJ1-5 gives the full variable domain: GAGVSQSPRYKVTKRGQDVALRCDPISGHVSLYWYRQALGQGPEFLTYFNYEAQQDKSGLPNDRFSAERPEGSISTLTIQRTEQRDSAMYRCASSLEQGDNQPQHFGDGTRLSIL.

This clonotype was observed at least ten times. The rearrangement links TRBV5-1 to TRBJ1-4; a weak D match, TRBD1 (6 bases). Germline CDR1 reads SGHRS; CDR2 reads YFSETQ. This CDR3 spans 16 amino acids. The V and J ends lost 0 bases and 5 bases respectively, with 14 bases between them. CDR3 residues: CASSLDIAGGNEKLFF. The DNA of the CDR3 is TGCGCCAGCAGCTTGGATATAGCGGGGGGCAATGAAAAACTGTTTTTT.

This clonotype was counted ten times or more. This chain links TRBV24-1 with TRBJ2-1; D is perhaps TRBD2 (5 bases). V dropped 1 base and J dropped 0 bases, with 9 bases sitting between them. CDR1 KGHDR and CDR2 SFDVKD come from the germline V gene. The CDR3 is 16 residues long. CDR3 nucleotides: TGTGCCACCAGTGATTTCCCTAGCAGCTCCTACAATGAGCAGTTCTTC. This encodes CATSDFPSSSYNEQFF.

The chain's CDR3 is CASGFSGNTEAFF. For the CDR3, the DNA is TGTGCTAGTGGTTTTTCAGGGAACACTGAAGCTTTCTTT. J is TRBJ1-1 and V is TRBV12-5; D uncertain. Germline V gene sequence: CDR1 LGHNT, CDR2 FRNRAP. The V and J ends lost 3 bases and 1 base respectively, with 6 bases between them. CDR3 length: 13 amino acids.

The chain joins TRBV2 to TRBJ2-1; TRBD2 matches at 11 bases. V lost 8 bases, J lost 7 bases, and 7 bases stayed unmatched. The CDR3 length is 14 residues. The V gene's germline CDR1 is SNHLY and CDR2 FYNNEI. CDR3 bases: TGTGCCAGCCTAGCGGGGGGATATGTTAATGAGCAGTTCTTC. This codes for CASLAGGYVNEQFF.

This clonotype has a count of ten or more. The genes are TRBV29-1 and TRBJ1-1; 7 positions match TRBD1. The CDR3 covers 12 residues. With 7 bases clipped from V and 2 bases from J, the junction kept 4 bases outside the gene matches. Germline CDR1 reads SQVTM; CDR2 reads ANQGSEA. CDR3 sequence reads: CSGGTANTEAFF. The CDR3 bases are TGCAGCGGCGGGACAGCTAACACTGAAGCTTTCTTT.

Many counts were recorded for this clonotype. The chain is built from TRBV5-5 and TRBJ2-5; 7 nucleotides align to TRBD1. The length of the CDR3 is 16 residues. Germline V gene lookup returns CDR1 SGHKS and CDR2 YYEKEE (reference sequence). With 2 bases clipped from V and 2 bases from J, the junction kept 9 bases outside the gene matches. Here the CDR3 DNA reads TGTGCCAGCAGCTTAGGGGAGTGGACAGGTCAAGAGACCCAGTACTTC. It is translated as CASSLGEWTGQETQYF.

In the case of this clonotype: The germline gene is not matched at one end of the junction; a read error may be the cause. V usage is TRBV7-2 and J usage is TRBJ1-4, with D possibly matching TRBD1 (5 bases). Germline-derived CDR1 and CDR2 are SGHTA and FQGNSA. The CDR3 sequence is 16 residues long. CDR3 coding DNA: TGTGCCAGCAGCACCTACGGGGCCGTTCGGCGCGAAATACTGTTTTTT. It specifies CASSTYGAVRREILFF.

This clonotype was seen at least ten times. The chain has TRBV18 and TRBJ1-1; D perhaps matches TRBD1 (5 bases). The germline gives CDR1 KGHSH, CDR2 LQKENI. Trimming took off 5 bases at V and 8 bases at J, with 12 bases between the two ends. The CDR3 runs 12 residues. CDR3 loop: CASSATDREAFF. DNA of the CDR3: TGTGCCAGCTCAGCGACCGACAGAGAAGCTTTCTTT.

In this sample, this clonotype turned up many times. This sequence joins TRBV5-1 and TRBJ1-4; 9 bases align to TRBD1. V lost 5 bases, J lost 8 bases, and 13 bases stayed unmatched. There are 16 residues in the CDR3. CDR1 SGHRS and CDR2 YFSETQ come from the germline V gene. DNA for the CDR3: TGCGCCAGCAGAGAACGTCCGGGACAGGGTCGAGAAAAACTGTTTTTT. As protein: CASRERPGQGREKLFF.

This clonotype was detected many times. V is TRBV15 and J is TRBJ2-3; 9 bases fit TRBD2. This CDR3 is 16 amino acids long. J lost 1 base, V lost 1 base, and 3 bases had no gene match. Germline V gene data show CDR1 as LNHNV and CDR2 as YYDKDF (reference sequence). The CDR3, as DNA: TGTGCCACCAGCAGAGGCTCTAGCGGGGGCACAGATACGCAGTATTTT. Protein sequence: CATSRGSSGGTDTQYF.

This clonotype was observed at least ten times. CDR3 nucleotides: TGTGCCAGCAGCCAAGGACAGGAGCAGTTCTTC. Its translation is CASSQGQEQFF. The V call is TRBV4-2, the J call TRBJ2-1; D is possibly TRBD1 (5 bases). The germline V gene encodes CDR1 LGHNA and CDR2 YNFKEQ. The CDR3 sequence is 11 residues long. V lost 1 base to trimming and J lost 10 bases, with 5 bases between them.

This clonotype was picked up many times. The V and J genes are TRBV12-3 or TRBV12-4 and TRBJ1-1, with D uncertain. This CDR3 comprises 13 residues. V lost 4 bases to trimming and J lost 6 bases, with 12 bases between them. CDR3 in amino acids: CASSSNGRAEAFF. CDR3 DNA: TGTGCCAGCAGTTCCAATGGCCGGGCTGAAGCTTTCTTT.

This clonotype came up many times. The chain joins TRBV20-1 to TRBJ2-5, with 14 bases identical to TRBD2. Germline V gene lookup returns CDR1 DFQATT and CDR2 SNEGSKA (reference sequence). With 6 bases clipped from V and 3 bases from J, the junction kept 12 bases outside the gene matches. The CDR3 covers 17 residues. DNA for the CDR3: TGCAGTGCCCGTGGGACTAGCGGGGGACTTTTAGAAGAGACCCAGTACTTC. This codes for CSARGTSGGLLEETQYF.

This clonotype came up many times. The chain recombines TRBV2 with TRBJ1-4; D not certain. The germline V and J ends were trimmed by 9 bases and 7 bases, with 18 bases remaining between them. The CDR3 has 14 residues. The germline V gene encodes CDR1 SNHLY and CDR2 FYNNEI. The CDR3 here is CASIYLGIGEKLFF. CDR3 in DNA: TGTGCCAGTATCTACTTGGGGATTGGTGAAAAACTGTTTTTT.

A few counts support this clonotype. The chain combines TRBV7-2 with TRBJ2-1; TRBD1 matches at 7 bases. Losses at the gene ends were 5 bases for V and 7 bases for J; bases not matched to a gene: 5. The CDR3 contains 13 residues. The V gene's germline CDR1 is SGHTA and CDR2 FQGNSA. The CDR3 loop reads CASSPGTANEQFF. The CDR3 DNA sequence: TGTGCCAGCAGCCCAGGGACAGCAAATGAGCAGTTCTTC.